This T cell receptor (beta chain) was found in a study of cytomegalovirus exposure and HLA in healthy donors. The study, taken as a whole, reports: A later analysis linked a missense variant in DCLRE1C to the trimming of TCR beta V and J genes. Earlier findings revealed that most TCR beta V segments proved productive either about 90% or about 30% of the time.

With 4 bases clipped from V and 5 bases from J, the junction kept 11 bases outside the gene matches. CDR1 is SGHNT and CDR2 is YYREEE in the germline V gene (reference sequence). The CDR3 extends over 16 amino acids. Concerning this clone itself: What it recognizes is unknown.

Both 60 Vbeta primers and 13 Jbeta primers went into the PCR. Sequencing used immunoSEQ multiplex PCR; TCRdb keeps in-frame clones, though not all of them. The repertoire consists of approximately 180,000 clones, with more than 9.5% occurring once and the leading ten covering about 7.8%. The sequence was collected from a man aged 45-60 years in good health and CMV-seropositive. The chain joins TRBV5-4 to TRBJ2-5, with 10 bases matching TRBD1. The sample consisted of PBMCs. The chain's CDR3 is CASSLGQGGDLETQYF. The DNA for the CDR3 is TGTGCCAGCAGCCTAGGACAGGGGGGGGATCTGGAGACCCAGTACTTC.